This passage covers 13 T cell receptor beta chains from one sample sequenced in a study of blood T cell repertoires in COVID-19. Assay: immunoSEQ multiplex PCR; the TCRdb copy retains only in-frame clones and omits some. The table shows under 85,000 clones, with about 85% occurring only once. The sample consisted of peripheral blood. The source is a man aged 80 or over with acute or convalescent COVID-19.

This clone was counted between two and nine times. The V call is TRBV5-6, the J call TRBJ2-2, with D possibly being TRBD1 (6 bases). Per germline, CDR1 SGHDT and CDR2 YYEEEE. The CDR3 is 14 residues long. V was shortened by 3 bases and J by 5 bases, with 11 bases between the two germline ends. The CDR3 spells CASSWDTSTGELFF. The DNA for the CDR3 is TGTGCCAGCAGCTGGGACACGAGTACCGGGGAGCTGTTTTTT.

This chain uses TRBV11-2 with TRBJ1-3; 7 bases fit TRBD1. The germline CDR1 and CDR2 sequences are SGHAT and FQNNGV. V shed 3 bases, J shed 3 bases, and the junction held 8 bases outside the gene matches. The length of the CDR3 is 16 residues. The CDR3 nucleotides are TGTGCCAGCAGCTTTCATAAACAGGGGATTGGAAACACCATATATTTT. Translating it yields CASSFHKQGIGNTIYF. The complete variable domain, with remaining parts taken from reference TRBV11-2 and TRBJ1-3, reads EAGVAQSPRYKIIEKRQSVAFWCNPISGHATLYWYQQILGQGPKLLIQFQNNGVVDDSQLPKDRFSAERLKGVDSTLKIQPAKLEDSAVYLCASSFHKQGIGNTIYFGEGSWLTVV.

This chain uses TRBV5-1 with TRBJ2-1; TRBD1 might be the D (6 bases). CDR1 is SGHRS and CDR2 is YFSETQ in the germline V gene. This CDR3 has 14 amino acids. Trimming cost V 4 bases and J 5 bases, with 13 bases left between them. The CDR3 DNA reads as TGCGCCAGCAGCCCCCCCCGGACAGACAATGAGCAGTTCTTC. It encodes CASSPPRTDNEQFF.

The CDR3 nucleotides read TGTGCCAGCAGCTCGGACAGGTCAACTAATGAAAAACTGTTTTTT. It codes for CASSSDRSTNEKLFF. The genes are TRBV7-9 and TRBJ1-4; 7 bases are shared with TRBD1. V lost 4 bases and J lost 0; bases outside the gene matches: 2. Per the germline V gene, CDR1 is SEHNR and CDR2 is FQNEAQ (reference sequence). The CDR3 runs to 15 residues. Using reference TRBV7-9 and TRBJ1-4 for the parts outside the CDR3, the full variable domain is DTGVSQNPRHKITKRGQNVTFRCDPISEHNRLYWYRQTLGQGPEFLTYFQNEAQLEKSRLLSDRFSAERPKGSFSTLEIQRTEQGDSAMYLCASSSDRSTNEKLFFGSGTQLSVL.

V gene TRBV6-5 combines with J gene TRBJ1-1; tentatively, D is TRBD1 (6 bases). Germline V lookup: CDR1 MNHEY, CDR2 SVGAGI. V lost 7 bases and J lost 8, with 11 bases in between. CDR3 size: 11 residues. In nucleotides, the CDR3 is TGTGCCAGCATCTCCGGGACAGAAGCTTTCTTT. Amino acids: CASISGTEAFF.

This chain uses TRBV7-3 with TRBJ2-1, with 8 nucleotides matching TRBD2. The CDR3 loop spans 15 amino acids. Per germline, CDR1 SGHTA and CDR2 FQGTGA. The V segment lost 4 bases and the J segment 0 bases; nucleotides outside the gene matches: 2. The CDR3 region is CASSSSGGSYNEQFF. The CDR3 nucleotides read TGTGCCAGCAGCTCCAGCGGGGGCTCCTACAATGAGCAGTTCTTC.

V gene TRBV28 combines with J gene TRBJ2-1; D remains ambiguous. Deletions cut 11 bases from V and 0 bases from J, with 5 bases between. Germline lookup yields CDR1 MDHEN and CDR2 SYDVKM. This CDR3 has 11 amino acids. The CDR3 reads CALASYNEQFF. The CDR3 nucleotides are TGTGCCCTGGCCTCCTACAATGAGCAGTTCTTC.

CDR3 residues: CASSPIRTSGGASDTQYF. The DNA for the CDR3 is TGTGCCAGCAGCCCTATCCGGACTAGCGGGGGGGCAAGTGATACGCAGTATTTT. This rearrangement joins TRBV7-2 to TRBJ2-3; TRBD2 matches 15 bases. The CDR3 contains 18 residues. The ends lost 5 bases at V and 6 bases at J; junction bases unmatched: 12. Germline CDR1 is SGHTA and CDR2 is FQGNSA.

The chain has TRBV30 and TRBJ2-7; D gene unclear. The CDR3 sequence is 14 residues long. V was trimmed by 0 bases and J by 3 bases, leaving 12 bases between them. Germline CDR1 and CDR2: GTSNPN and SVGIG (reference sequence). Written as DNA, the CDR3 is TGTGCCTGGAGTGTCGGTCTGAGTATCTACGAGCAGTACTTC. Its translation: CAWSVGLSIYEQYF.

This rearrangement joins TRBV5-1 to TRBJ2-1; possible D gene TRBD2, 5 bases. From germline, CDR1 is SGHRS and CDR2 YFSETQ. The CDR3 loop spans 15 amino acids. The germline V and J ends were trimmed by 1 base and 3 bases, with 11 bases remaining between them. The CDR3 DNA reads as TGCGCCAGCAGCTTGTACCGGGGAAACTACAATGAGCAGTTCTTC. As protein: CASSLYRGNYNEQFF.

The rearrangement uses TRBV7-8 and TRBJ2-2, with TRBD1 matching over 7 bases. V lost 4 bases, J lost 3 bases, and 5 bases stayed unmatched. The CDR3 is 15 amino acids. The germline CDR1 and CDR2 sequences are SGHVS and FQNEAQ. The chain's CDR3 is CASSSEGQHTGELFF. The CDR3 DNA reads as TGTGCCAGCAGCTCAGAGGGACAGCACACCGGGGAGCTGTTTTTT.

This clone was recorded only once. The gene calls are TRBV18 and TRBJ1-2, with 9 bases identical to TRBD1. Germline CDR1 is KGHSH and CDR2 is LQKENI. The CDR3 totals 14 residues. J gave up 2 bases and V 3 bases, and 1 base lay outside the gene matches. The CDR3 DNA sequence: TGTGCCAGCTCACCTGGGACAGGGAACTATGGCTACACCTTC. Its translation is CASSPGTGNYGYTF. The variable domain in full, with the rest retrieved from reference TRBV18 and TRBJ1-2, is NAGVMQNPRHLVRRRGQEARLRCSPMKGHSHVYWYRQLPEEGLKFMVYLQKENIIDESGMPKERFSAEFPKEGPSILRIQQVVRGDSAAYFCASSPGTGNYGYTFGSGTRLTVV.

CDR3 bases: TGTGCCAGCAGCTTGGGTAGACGGCCCGGGGGGGCCGTAGATACGCAGTATTTT. Translating gives CASSLGRRPGGAVDTQYF. The rearrangement uses TRBV5-6 and TRBJ2-3; 8 bases are a match to TRBD2. CDR3 size: 18 residues. Germline V CDR1 and CDR2: SGHDT, YYEEEE. Trimming removed 0 bases from V and 5 bases from J; junction bases left unmatched: 14. The full variable domain, with the rest looked up from reference TRBV5-6 and TRBJ2-3, is DAGVTQSPTHLIKTRGQQVTLRCSPKSGHDTVSWYQQALGQGPQFIFQYYEEEERQRGNFPDRFSGHQFPNYSSELNVNALLLGDSALYLCASSLGRRPGGAVDTQYFGPGTRLTVL.